Listed below are T cell receptor beta chains from one sample, sequenced in a study of T cells after yellow fever vaccination. MiXCR, applied by TCRdb to the 5' RACE reads, yields one record per CDR3 protein. The table includes about 170,000 distinct CDR3 sequences, about 6% detected once. This specimen was CD4+ T cells sorted from PBMCs, taken on the day of the first yellow fever vaccination. These receptors came from a man between 18 and 29 years old who received the YFV17D yellow fever vaccine. Both conserved end residues are trimmed from each CDR3. Each record gives: V gene, CDR3 protein.

V gene: TRBV5-4
CDR3 protein: ASSLVTTETVNYGYT

V gene: TRBV29-1
CDR3 protein: SASKGSSGAYEQY

V gene: TRBV18
CDR3 protein: ASSPRLVSGASQETQY

V gene: TRBV12-3/TRBV12-4
CDR3 protein: ASSRQRTSGGPNEQF

V gene: TRBV7-2
CDR3 protein: ASSLEATVNQPQH

V gene: TRBV5-1
CDR3 protein: ASSLDGGNYGYT

V gene: TRBV4-3
CDR3 protein: ASSQENGLAGASTDTQY

V gene: TRBV5-4
CDR3 protein: ASSLGGVARDTQY

V gene: TRBV5-1
CDR3 protein: ASSRTGWMEDEQF

V gene: TRBV7-2
CDR3 protein: ASSLGVRDTQY

V gene: TRBV6-2/TRBV6-3
CDR3 protein: ASSSVSGTIRYT

V gene: TRBV12-3/TRBV12-4
CDR3 protein: ASSLAVVGDIQY

V gene: TRBV20-1
CDR3 protein: SARGTGDYGYT

V gene: TRBV12-3/TRBV12-4
CDR3 protein: ASSLDRSYGYT

V gene: TRBV9
CDR3 protein: ASSPTSTENYGYT

V gene: TRBV5-5
CDR3 protein: ASSSGQARYGYT

V gene: TRBV6-1
CDR3 protein: ASSPRNNEQF

V gene: TRBV5-1
CDR3 protein: ASSSGRIPSTNEKLF

V gene: TRBV18
CDR3 protein: ASSVDRAANTGSCF

V gene: TRBV25-1
CDR3 protein: ASSATWTGNYGYT

V gene: TRBV5-4
CDR3 protein: ASSPGGANYNEQF

V gene: TRBV29-1
CDR3 protein: SVCTAANTGELF

V gene: TRBV18
CDR3 protein: ASSPGQLQETQY

V gene: TRBV4-1
CDR3 protein: ASSLQVRDNEQF

V gene: TRBV6-5
CDR3 protein: AVARGAANYGYT

V gene: TRBV7-2
CDR3 protein: ASSPSGGVYNEQF

V gene: TRBV6-5
CDR3 protein: ATGQVGVTYGYT

V gene: TRBV5-1
CDR3 protein: ASSLVGTWGEGYT

V gene: TRBV12-3/TRBV12-4
CDR3 protein: ASSLVGGRGTEAF

V gene: TRBV6-5
CDR3 protein: ASSRRTSGSRTQY

V gene: TRBV5-1
CDR3 protein: ASSISGYQETQY

V gene: TRBV6-1
CDR3 protein: ASSELGRDEQF

V gene: TRBV7-9
CDR3 protein: ASTERGGYYNEQF

V gene: TRBV5-5
CDR3 protein: ASSRGQGIINEQF

V gene: TRBV4-1
CDR3 protein: ASSQAGGTGGLPQH

V gene: TRBV29-1
CDR3 protein: SVAGFIGIYNEQF

V gene: TRBV5-1
CDR3 protein: ASSLVPAMNTEAF

V gene: TRBV12-3/TRBV12-4
CDR3 protein: ASNRDYYSDTQY

V gene: TRBV5-1
CDR3 protein: ASTGWENTEAF

V gene: TRBV27
CDR3 protein: ASTPLGAAVETQY

V gene: TRBV9
CDR3 protein: AGSVGLGPSYNEQF

V gene: TRBV30
CDR3 protein: AWSDSWYNEQF

V gene: TRBV5-1
CDR3 protein: ASSTGTGGNQPQH

V gene: TRBV10-3
CDR3 protein: AISEGWETQY

V gene: TRBV5-4
CDR3 protein: ASSLGPDNEQF

V gene: TRBV11-2
CDR3 protein: ASSLGTDLNIQY

V gene: TRBV10-3
CDR3 protein: AINTGTGDGYT

V gene: TRBV4-2
CDR3 protein: ASSQEGQGRLEKLF

V gene: TRBV12-3/TRBV12-4
CDR3 protein: ASSIRQLIAKNIQY

V gene: TRBV4-2
CDR3 protein: ASSRGGGLLETQY

V gene: TRBV3-1
CDR3 protein: ASSQSETQETQY

V gene: TRBV20-1
CDR3 protein: SASAVSLGDTQY

V gene: TRBV7-2
CDR3 protein: ASSFTSGVQETQY

V gene: TRBV2
CDR3 protein: TSSLYGGSRDYRTDTQY

V gene: TRBV28
CDR3 protein: ASMSPGGATDTQY

V gene: TRBV4-1
CDR3 protein: ASSRTSEPTDTQY

V gene: TRBV7-3
CDR3 protein: ASSFVPGQGKPNYGYT

V gene: TRBV7-2
CDR3 protein: ASSSDRGNTIY

V gene: TRBV7-7
CDR3 protein: ASSPAYQETQY

V gene: TRBV29-1
CDR3 protein: SVALGEGTYEQY